This T cell receptor (beta chain) was captured in a study of T cell repertoires in cytomegalovirus infection. The overall study: Public TCR beta signatures indicated both CMV infection and matching HLA type.

This CDR3 is built from 13 residues. The junction had 3 bases not matched to a gene; V was cut back by 7 bases and J by 3 bases. Germline loops: CDR1 DFQATT, CDR2 SNEGSKA (reference sequence). This clonotype came up a few times. Via MiXCR, TCRdb re-called the reads, giving one row per CDR3 protein. Among more than 400,000 distinct CDR3 sequences, approximately 25% were seen once, and the ten largest hold about 13%. The sample taken for sequencing was PBMCs. This sequence was found in a human donor in good health (CMV status not recorded). Some clones in this sample may be carry-over from other donors' samples. This chain links TRBV20-1 with TRBJ2-1, with 10 bases identical to TRBD2. CDR3 nucleotide sequence: TGCAGTGTCGGACTAGCGGACTACAATGAGCAGTTCTTC. Its translation: CSVGLADYNEQFF.